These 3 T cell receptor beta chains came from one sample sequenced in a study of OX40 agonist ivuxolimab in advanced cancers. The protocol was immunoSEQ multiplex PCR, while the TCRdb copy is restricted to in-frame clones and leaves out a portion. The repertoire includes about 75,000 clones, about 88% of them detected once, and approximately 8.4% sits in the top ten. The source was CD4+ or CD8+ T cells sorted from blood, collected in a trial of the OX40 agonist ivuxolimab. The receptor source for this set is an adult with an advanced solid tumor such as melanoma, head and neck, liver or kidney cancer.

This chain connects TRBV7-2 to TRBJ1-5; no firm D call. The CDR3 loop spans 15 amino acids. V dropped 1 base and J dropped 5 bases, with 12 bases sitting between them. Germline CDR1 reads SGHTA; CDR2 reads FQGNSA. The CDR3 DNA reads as TGTGCCAGCAGCTTAGAACCCCTTGGTGATCAGCCCCAGCATTTT. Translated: CASSLEPLGDQPQHF.

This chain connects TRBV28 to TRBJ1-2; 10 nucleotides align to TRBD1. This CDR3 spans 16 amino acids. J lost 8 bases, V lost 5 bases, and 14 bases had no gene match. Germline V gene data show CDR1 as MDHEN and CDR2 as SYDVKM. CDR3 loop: CASSPPGQGHLGGYTF. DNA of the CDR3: TGTGCCAGCAGTCCCCCGGGACAGGGGCATTTGGGAGGCTACACCTTC.

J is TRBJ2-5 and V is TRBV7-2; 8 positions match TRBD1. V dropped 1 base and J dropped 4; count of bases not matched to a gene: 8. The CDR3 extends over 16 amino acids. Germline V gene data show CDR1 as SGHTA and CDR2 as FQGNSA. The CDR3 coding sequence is TGTGCCAGCAGCTTAGGGCGGAGACAGGGGCTAGAGACCCAGTACTTC. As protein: CASSLGRRQGLETQYF.